The 11 T cell receptor beta chains in this list originate from one sample, sequenced in a study of blood T cell repertoires in COVID-19. Data came from immunoSEQ multiplex PCR; TCRdb stores just in-frame clones and leaves some out. Altogether fewer than 130,000 clones are present, around 90% being singletons, with the ten largest covering around 4.8%. Input material: peripheral blood. The receptors were sampled from a human donor in a cohort sampled during active COVID-19.

Only one count was recorded for this clone. The V gene is TRBV20-1, the J gene TRBJ1-4; D is unresolved. This CDR3 contains 10 residues. Germline V CDR1 and CDR2: DFQATT, SNEGSKA (reference sequence). The V end was cut by 6 bases, the J end by 5 bases, with 4 bases between. The CDR3 coding sequence is TGCAGTGCCTCCAATGAAAAACTGTTTTTT. This codes for CSASNEKLFF.

The rearrangement links TRBV4-3 to TRBJ2-7, with unresolved D. The V and J ends lost 4 bases and 6 bases respectively, with 13 bases between them. This CDR3 has 13 residues. The germline gives CDR1 LGHNA, CDR2 YSLEER. The CDR3 protein is CASSLQKSGEQYF. For the CDR3, the DNA is TGCGCCAGCAGCCTTCAAAAGTCAGGCGAGCAGTACTTC.

This clone was seen a single time. The V and J genes are TRBV7-3 and TRBJ2-1; no reliable D call. The CDR3 consists of 13 residues. With 1 base removed from V and 4 bases from J, the gap between germline ends came to 5 bases. Germline V gives CDR1 SGHTA, CDR2 FQGTGA. DNA for the CDR3: TGTGCCAGCAGCTTAAGCGAGTACAATGAGCAGTTCTTC. This translates into CASSLSEYNEQFF.

This chain joins TRBV18 and TRBJ2-7, with 10 positions matching TRBD2. Trimming took 3 bases from V and 4 from J; bases not matched to a gene: 6. Germline V lookup: CDR1 KGHSH, CDR2 LQKENI. The CDR3 is 15 residues long. CDR3 DNA sequence: TGTGCCAGCTCACCCAGCGGGGGGGCTAGTTACGAGCAGTACTTC. This codes for CASSPSGGASYEQYF. The full variable domain, rest sourced from reference TRBV18 and TRBJ2-7, is NAGVMQNPRHLVRRRGQEARLRCSPMKGHSHVYWYRQLPEEGLKFMVYLQKENIIDESGMPKERFSAEFPKEGPSILRIQQVVRGDSAAYFCASSPSGGASYEQYFGPGTRLTVT.

The rearrangement uses TRBV6-2 or TRBV6-3 and TRBJ1-5; weak D call: TRBD1 (6 bases). The CDR3 spans 13 residues. Trimming removed 6 bases at V and 4 bases at J, with 10 bases between. CDR1 and CDR2 from the germline V gene are MNHEY and SVGEGT. DNA of the CDR3: TGTGCCAGCAGCCCCCAGGGGAATCAGCCCCAGCATTTT. Its protein product is CASSPQGNQPQHF.

The gene calls are TRBV5-1 and TRBJ1-2; D is uncertain. Trimming pared 4 bases from V and 4 bases from J, leaving 20 bases between. The CDR3 has 16 residues. Germline V gene sequence: CDR1 SGHRS, CDR2 YFSETQ. CDR3 loop: CASSPLPSQAAYGYTF. The DNA of the CDR3 is TGCGCCAGCAGCCCCCTGCCGAGCCAAGCGGCCTATGGCTACACCTTC.

The chain combines TRBV4-3 with TRBJ2-7, with 8 bases that match TRBD1. Trimming at V came to 3 bases and at J to 0 bases, leaving 7 bases not matched to a gene. The CDR3 covers 16 residues. From germline, CDR1 is LGHNA and CDR2 YSLEER. For the CDR3, the DNA is TGCGCCAGCAGCCACCCCCACAGGGGGTACTCCTACGAGCAGTACTTC. It is translated as CASSHPHRGYSYEQYF.

By frequency in the sample, this clone is medium-sized. The chain joins TRBV19 to TRBJ1-5, with D maybe TRBD1 (5 bases). The CDR3 spans 16 residues. V gave up 2 bases and J gave up 0 bases, with 11 bases separating them. Germline CDR1 is LNHDA and CDR2 is SQIVND (reference sequence). CDR3 in amino acids: CASSITGSSSNQPQHF. The CDR3 DNA reads as TGTGCCAGTAGTATAACAGGATCTTCTAGCAATCAGCCCCAGCATTTT.

V usage is TRBV4-3 and J usage is TRBJ1-5; D is perhaps TRBD1 (6 bases). V dropped 1 base and J dropped 4 bases, with 14 bases sitting between them. CDR1 and CDR2 from the germline V gene are LGHNA and YSLEER. This CDR3 has 16 amino acids. Here the CDR3 reads CASSQGRTVGNQPQHF. The DNA for the CDR3 is TGCGCCAGCAGCCAAGGACGGACAGTTGGGAATCAGCCCCAGCATTTT.

This chain uses TRBV5-1 with TRBJ1-2; D is ambiguous. The CDR3 runs to 14 residues. V dropped 0 bases and J dropped 4 bases, with 10 bases sitting between them. Looked up from germline, CDR1 is SGHRS and CDR2 is YFSETQ. The CDR3, as DNA: TGCGCCAGCAGCTTGGGCCCCGGTGTCTATGGCTACACCTTC. Residues: CASSLGPGVYGYTF.

The J gene is TRBJ1-5, the V gene TRBV6-2 or TRBV6-3, with 7 positions matching TRBD1. The CDR3 has 14 amino acids. With 4 bases clipped from V and 7 bases from J, the junction kept 7 bases outside the gene matches. The germline V gene has CDR1 MNHEY and CDR2 SVGEGT. CDR3 in DNA: TGTGCCAGCAGTTTTCGGACAGGAAGGCAGCCCCAGCATTTT. This gives the protein CASSFRTGRQPQHF.